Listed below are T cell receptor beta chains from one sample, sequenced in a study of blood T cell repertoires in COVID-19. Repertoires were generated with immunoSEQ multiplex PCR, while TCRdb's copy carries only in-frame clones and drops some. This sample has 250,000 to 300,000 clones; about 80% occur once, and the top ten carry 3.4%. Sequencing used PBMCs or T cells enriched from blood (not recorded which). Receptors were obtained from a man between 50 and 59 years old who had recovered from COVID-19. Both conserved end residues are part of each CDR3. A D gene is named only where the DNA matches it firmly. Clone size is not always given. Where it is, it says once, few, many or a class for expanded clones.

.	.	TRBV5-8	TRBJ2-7	CASSWTREDF	TGTGCCAGCAGCTGGACCAGGGAGGACTTC
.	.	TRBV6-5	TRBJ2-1	CASWSGETVDEQFF	TGTGCCAGCTGGAGTGGGGAGACTGTGGATGAGCAGTTCTTC
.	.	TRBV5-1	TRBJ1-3	CASSSRGTSGNTIYF	TGCGCCAGCAGCTCCCGGGGGACCTCTGGAAACACCATATATTTT
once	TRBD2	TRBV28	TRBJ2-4	CASGRLAGIAKNIQYF	TGTGCCAGCGGACGACTAGCGGGAATAGCCAAAAACATTCAGTACTTC
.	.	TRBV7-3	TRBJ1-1	CASSNRGGPNTEAFF	TGTGCCAGCAGCAACCGGGGGGGCCCAAACACTGAAGCTTTCTTT
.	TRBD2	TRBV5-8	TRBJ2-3	CASSPGLAGLGLTDTQYF	TGTGCCAGCAGCCCGGGACTAGCGGGGTTGGGTCTAACAGATACGCAGTATTTT
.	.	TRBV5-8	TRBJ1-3	CASSLAADSSGNTIYF	TGTGCCAGCAGCTTGGCCGCCGATAGCTCTGGAAACACCATATATTTT
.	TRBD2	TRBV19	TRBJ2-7	CASSISSTGLAGGPFNEQYF	TGTGCCAGTAGTATTTCGAGTACGGGACTAGCGGGAGGGCCATTCAACGAGCAGTACTTC
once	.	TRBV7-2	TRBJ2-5	CASKRGTAQETQYF	TGTGCCAGCAAAAGGGGAACGGCGCAAGAGACCCAGTACTTC
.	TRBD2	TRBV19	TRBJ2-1	CASKLLAGVVHEQFF	TGTGCCAGTAAACTCTTAGCGGGAGTAGTACATGAGCAGTTCTTC
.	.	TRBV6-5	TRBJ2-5	CASSSPRAAETQYF	TGTGCCAGCAGTTCCCCGAGGGCGGCGGAGACCCAGTACTTC
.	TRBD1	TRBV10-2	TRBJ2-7	CASRSPNSGTGTGEQYF	TGCGCCAGCAGATCCCCCAATTCAGGGACAGGGACCGGCGAGCAGTACTTC
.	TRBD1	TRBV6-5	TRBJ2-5	CASTGGTGRQETQYF	TGTGCCAGCACCGGGGGGACAGGGCGCCAAGAGACCCAGTACTTC
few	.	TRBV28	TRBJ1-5	CASSGAVLVGNQPQHF	TGTGCCAGCAGTGGCGCCGTCCTAGTTGGCAATCAGCCCCAGCATTTT
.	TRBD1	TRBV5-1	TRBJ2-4	CASSGETGVANIQYF	TGCGCCAGCAGCGGCGAGACAGGGGTGGCAAACATTCAGTACTTC
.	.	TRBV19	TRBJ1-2	CASSIARKYGYTF	TGTGCCAGTAGTATTGCCAGGAAGTATGGCTACACCTTC
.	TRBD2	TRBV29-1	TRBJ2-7	CSVVQWRPGGPASEQYF	TGCAGCGTTGTGCAATGGAGGCCGGGAGGGCCAGCCTCCGAGCAGTACTTC
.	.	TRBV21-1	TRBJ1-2	CASRGLKGQNYGYTF	TGTGCCAGCAGAGGGCTCAAGGGACAGAACTATGGCTACACCTTC
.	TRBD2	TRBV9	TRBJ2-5	CASSNSAGGQETQYF	TGTGCCAGCAGCAACTCAGCGGGAGGGCAAGAGACCCAGTACTTC
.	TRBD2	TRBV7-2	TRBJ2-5	CASSTPGLAGEETQYF	TGTGCCAGCAGCACACCGGGACTAGCGGGAGAAGAGACCCAGTACTTC
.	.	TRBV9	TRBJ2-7	CASSPQGGPYEQYF	TGTGCCAGCAGCCCTCAGGGGGGCCCCTACGAGCAGTACTTC
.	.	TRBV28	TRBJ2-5	CASNKPGQGQETQYF	TGTGCCAGCAACAAGCCGGGCCAGGGACAAGAGACCCAGTACTTC
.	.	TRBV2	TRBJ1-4	CASSVTAATNEKLFF	TGTGCCAGCAGTGTAACAGCTGCAACTAATGAAAAACTGTTTTTT
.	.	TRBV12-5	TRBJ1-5	CASGLWSGTYSNQPQHF	TGTGCTAGTGGTTTGTGGTCGGGGACTTATAGCAATCAGCCCCAGCATTTT
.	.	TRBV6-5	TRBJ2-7	CASSESPGTMNEQYF	TGTGCCAGCAGCGAGAGTCCCGGGACAATGAACGAGCAGTACTTC
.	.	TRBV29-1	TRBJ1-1	CSVESGGSTEAFF	TGCAGCGTTGAATCGGGCGGGAGTACTGAAGCTTTCTTT
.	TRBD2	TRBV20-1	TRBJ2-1	CSASEAGVSYNEQFF	TGCAGTGCTAGTGAGGCGGGAGTTTCCTACAATGAGCAGTTCTTC
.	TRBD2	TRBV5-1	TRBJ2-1	CASSFRTSGRLGYEQFF	TGCGCCAGCAGTTTTCGGACTAGCGGGAGGTTGGGCTATGAGCAGTTCTTC
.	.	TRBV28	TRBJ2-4	CASSLWTQGGGNIQYF	TGTGCCAGCAGTTTATGGACCCAGGGCGGCGGAAACATTCAGTACTTC
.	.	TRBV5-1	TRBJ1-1	CASSGRVGVDTEAFF	TGCGCCAGCAGCGGCCGGGTAGGGGTAGACACTGAAGCTTTCTTT
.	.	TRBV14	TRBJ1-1	CASSLRTVNTEAFF	TGTGCCAGCAGCCTACGGACAGTGAACACTGAAGCTTTCTTT
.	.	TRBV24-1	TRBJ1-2	CATSGSSPNYGYTF	TGTGCCACCAGTGGATCGAGCCCTAACTATGGCTACACCTTC
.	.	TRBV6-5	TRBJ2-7	CASSYSSQGYEQYF	TGTGCCAGCAGTTACTCGAGTCAGGGCTACGAGCAGTACTTC